Each of the 25 T cell receptor beta chains below was sequenced from the same sample in a study of cytotoxic CD8 clonotypes in ibrutinib-treated CLL (dated by TCRdb to the early 2020s). Libraries were constructed by the immunoSEQ multiplex PCR assay. TCRdb holds this immuneACCESS table with in-frame rearrangements only. Some clones are missing; in checked studies, unresolved V genes explain under half, and the rest has no known cause. For this sample there are hundreds of thousands of clones; 70% appear just once. The ten largest make up 5.5% to 7% of the sample. Interpreted using the paper, the time point label stands for: about a year on ibrutinib. The material sequenced was PBMCs, taken after 12 months of ibrutinib treatment. The receptors come from a human donor with chronic lymphocytic leukemia.

The rearrangement uses TRBV6-4 and TRBJ2-3; D gene uncertain. V lost 0 bases and J 4 bases, leaving 11 bases between the germline ends. The germline gives CDR1 MRHNA, CDR2 SNTAGT. The CDR3 contains 15 residues. DNA of the CDR3: TGTGCCAGCAGTGACTCTGGCGTCCGGGCAGATACGCAGTATTTT. Translation gives CASSDSGVRADTQYF.

The chain links TRBV9 to TRBJ2-5, with 7 nucleotides matching TRBD1. V lost 3 bases and J lost 2; bases outside the gene matches: 4. Germline-derived CDR1 and CDR2 are SGDLS and YYNGEE. This CDR3 region has 14 residues. CDR3 sequence reads: CASSEGDSQETQYF. Written as DNA, the CDR3 is TGTGCCAGCAGCGAGGGGGACAGTCAAGAGACCCAGTACTTC.

The chain joins TRBV6-6 to TRBJ2-7, with 8 bases aligning to TRBD1. The V gene's germline CDR1 is MNHNY and CDR2 SVGAGI (reference sequence). The junction had 7 bases not matched to a gene; V was cut back by 6 bases and J by 3 bases. CDR3 size: 14 residues. CDR3 residues: CASRGQGRGYEQYF. The DNA for the CDR3 is TGTGCCAGCAGAGGACAGGGTCGGGGCTACGAGCAGTACTTC.

CDR3 protein: CASSRTGGPNYGYTF. The CDR3 DNA reads TGTGCCAGTAGCCGGACAGGGGGCCCCAACTATGGCTACACCTTC. The J gene is TRBJ1-2, the V gene TRBV19; 11 bases fit TRBD1. V was clipped by 6 bases and J by 2 bases; unmatched bases: 5. This CDR3 region has 15 residues. The V gene's germline CDR1 is LNHDA and CDR2 SQIVND (reference sequence).

The CDR3 is CSVPVRYEQYF. CDR3 DNA sequence: TGCAGTGTCCCGGTGCGCTACGAGCAGTACTTC. The chain is built from TRBV20-1 and TRBJ2-7; D is ambiguous. V lost 7 bases and J 3 bases, leaving 10 bases between the germline ends. The CDR3 covers 11 residues. Germline V gives CDR1 DFQATT, CDR2 SNEGSKA (reference sequence).

The rearrangement uses TRBV2 and TRBJ1-4; D is unclear. Germline V CDR1 and CDR2: SNHLY, FYNNEI. V lost 6 bases, J lost 8 bases, and 22 bases lay in between. The CDR3 covers 16 residues. The CDR3 loop reads CASRQLPAPVGEKLFF. CDR3 nucleotides: TGTGCCAGCAGACAACTGCCCGCCCCCGTCGGGGAAAAACTGTTTTTT.

This chain connects TRBV30 to TRBJ2-1; D remains unclear. V lost 5 bases and J 5 bases, leaving 10 bases between the germline ends. Germline V gives CDR1 GTSNPN, CDR2 SVGIG (reference sequence). CDR3 size: 12 residues. The CDR3 DNA follows: TGTGCCTGGTGGGAAACGGACAATGAGCAGTTCTTC. Its translation: CAWWETDNEQFF.

V is TRBV5-1 and J is TRBJ2-1, with a possible D match to TRBD1 (6 bases). Germline V lookup: CDR1 SGHRS, CDR2 YFSETQ. The CDR3 consists of 16 residues. The germline V and J ends were trimmed by 4 bases and 8 bases, with 22 bases remaining between them. The CDR3 DNA sequence: TGCGCCAGCAGCCTGCGAACAGGGTCGAGGGGCTATGAGCAGTTCTTC. Amino acids: CASSLRTGSRGYEQFF.

The rearrangement joins TRBV14 to TRBJ1-5, with TRBD1 matching 7 bases. The CDR3 sequence is 16 residues long. V was clipped by 2 bases and J by 8 bases; unmatched bases: 12. Germline V gene lookup returns CDR1 SGHDN and CDR2 FVKESK. CDR3 DNA: TGTGCCAGCAGCCAACCCGACAGGGTACCTCCCAAGCCCCAGCATTTT. The encoded protein is CASSQPDRVPPKPQHF. Supplemented by reference TRBV14 and TRBJ1-5, the full variable domain reads EAGVTQFPSHSVIEKGQTVTLRCDPISGHDNLYWYRRVMGKEIKFLLHFVKESKQDESGMPNNRFLAERTGGTYSTLKVQPAELEDSGVYFCASSQPDRVPPKPQHFGDGTRLSIL.

The rearrangement links TRBV30 to TRBJ2-7; possibly TRBD1 or TRBD2 for D (6 bases each). Looked up from germline, CDR1 is GTSNPN and CDR2 is SVGIG (reference sequence). The CDR3 loop spans 13 amino acids. Trimming took off 1 base at V and 5 bases at J, with 12 bases between the two ends. CDR3 sequence reads: CAWSGGAVNEQYF. The CDR3 DNA is TGTGCCTGGAGTGGGGGGGCCGTCAACGAGCAGTACTTC. Drawing the rest from reference TRBV30 and TRBJ2-7, the complete variable domain is SQTIHQWPATLVQPVGSPLSLECTVEGTSNPNLYWYRQAAGRGLQLLFYSVGIGQISSEVPQNLSASRPQDRQFILSSKKLLLSDSGFYLCAWSGGAVNEQYFGPGTRLTVT.

The chain has TRBV11-2 and TRBJ2-5; the D gene could be TRBD1 or TRBD2 (5 bases each). Germline V gene data show CDR1 as SGHAT and CDR2 as FQNNGV. This CDR3 spans 15 amino acids. V was pared by 5 bases and J by 2 bases, with 15 bases between. The CDR3 DNA reads as TGTGCCAGCAGCCCTACCCGAGGGGCTCAAGAGACCCAGTACTTC. Protein: CASSPTRGAQETQYF.

This clone has a single count. The rearrangement uses TRBV28 and TRBJ1-3, with D tentatively TRBD1 (5 bases). Trimming pared 5 bases from V and 3 bases from J, leaving 20 bases between. Germline CDR1 MDHEN, CDR2 SYDVKM. The CDR3 covers 17 residues. The CDR3 DNA is TGTGCCAGCAGTACCGGCGGCGCGGGAGGGGATGGAAACACCATATATTTT. Encoded protein: CASSTGGAGGDGNTIYF.

The chain uses TRBV27 and TRBJ2-3; 8 nucleotides line up with TRBD2. CDR3 length equals 17 residues. V shed 5 bases, J shed 8 bases, and the junction held 18 bases outside the gene matches. From germline, CDR1 is MNHEY and CDR2 SMNVEV (reference sequence). CDR3 sequence: CASSPRTSSSGFSTQYF. CDR3 in DNA: TGTGCCAGCAGTCCAAGGACTAGCTCGTCCGGGTTCAGTACGCAGTATTTT.

This clone was detected only a few times. The chain is built from TRBV5-6 and TRBJ1-6; 9 bases are shared with TRBD1. V was pared by 4 bases and J by 5 bases, with 7 bases of the junction left unmatched. CDR3 size: 16 residues. Germline CDR1 SGHDT, CDR2 YYEEEE. Written as DNA, the CDR3 is TGTGCCAGCAGCCTAGATTGGACAGGGGATAATTCACCCCTCCACTTT. Protein sequence: CASSLDWTGDNSPLHF.

The chain employs TRBV9 and TRBJ2-2; TRBD1 matches at 8 bases. The V gene's germline CDR1 is SGDLS and CDR2 YYNGEE. This CDR3 has 15 residues. With V trimmed by 3 bases and J by 2 bases, 3 bases remained unmatched. The CDR3 sequence is CASSAGTGNTGELFF. In nucleotides, the CDR3 is TGTGCCAGCAGCGCCGGGACAGGTAACACCGGGGAGCTGTTTTTT.

This chain links TRBV19 with TRBJ1-2, with D possibly matching TRBD1 (5 bases). The V gene lost 7 bases and the J gene lost 3 bases, with 15 bases spanning the gap. The length of the CDR3 is 14 residues. The germline V gene encodes CDR1 LNHDA and CDR2 SQIVND (reference sequence). The CDR3 loop is CASNSNRKDYGYTF. Here the CDR3 DNA reads TGTGCCAGTAATTCGAACAGGAAAGACTATGGCTACACCTTC.

The V gene is TRBV5-1, the J gene TRBJ2-7, with 9 bases aligning to TRBD1. The germline V gene encodes CDR1 SGHRS and CDR2 YFSETQ. V shed 0 bases and J 5 bases; nucleotides not matched to a gene: 3. The length of the CDR3 is 14 residues. DNA for the CDR3: TGCGCCAGCAGCTTGGAGGACAGGGGCCACGAGCAGTACTTC. It specifies CASSLEDRGHEQYF.

CDR3 in DNA: TGTGCCTGGAGTGAAATGTTAAATGAGCAGTTCTTC. Its protein is CAWSEMLNEQFF. The gene calls are TRBV30 and TRBJ2-1; D call uncertain. The CDR3 consists of 12 residues. Germline V gives CDR1 GTSNPN, CDR2 SVGIG (reference sequence). The V and J ends lost 1 base and 7 bases respectively, with 8 bases between them.

This sequence joins TRBV11-3 and TRBJ2-1, with 11 nucleotides matching TRBD2. The CDR3 is 14 residues long. The germline V gene encodes CDR1 SGHNT and CDR2 YENEEA. V shed 1 base, J shed 7 bases, and the junction held 0 bases outside the gene matches. The CDR3 sequence is CASSLGLAGNEQFF. CDR3 nucleotide sequence: TGTGCCAGCAGCTTAGGACTAGCGGGAAATGAGCAGTTCTTC.

This clone has a handful of counts. The chain carries TRBV2 and TRBJ2-1; D may be TRBD2 (6 bases). Trimming cost V 8 bases and J 7 bases, with 18 bases left between them. Per germline, CDR1 SNHLY and CDR2 FYNNEI. The CDR3 has 14 amino acids. CDR3 nucleotide sequence: TGTGCCAGCCGATACACGGGAGCGAGTAATGAGCAGTTCTTC. Translation gives CASRYTGASNEQFF.

V and J are TRBV9 and TRBJ2-3; the match to TRBD2 covers 8 bases. In germline, CDR1 is SGDLS, CDR2 YYNGEE. The CDR3 length is 17 residues. V lost 4 bases to trimming and J lost 11 bases; unmatched junction nucleotides: 21. This CDR3 is CASSRRAGAGAREGQYF. CDR3 DNA: TGTGCCAGCAGCCGACGGGCGGGGGCTGGGGCCCGGGAGGGGCAGTATTTT.

The rearrangement joins TRBV27 to TRBJ2-1; the D gene could be TRBD1 or TRBD2 (5 bases each). The V end lost 4 bases, the J end lost 4 bases, and 8 bases lay between the germline ends. This CDR3 contains 13 residues. From germline, CDR1 is MNHEY and CDR2 SMNVEV (reference sequence). CDR3 protein: CASSSGTYNEQFF. The CDR3 DNA follows: TGTGCCAGCAGTTCTGGGACGTACAATGAGCAGTTCTTC.

The V and J genes are TRBV10-3 and TRBJ2-5, with 8 bases identical to TRBD1. This CDR3 is 11 amino acids long. Germline CDR1 and CDR2: ENHRY and SYGVKD. J was trimmed by 4 bases and V by 10 bases; bases with no gene match: 2. CDR3: CATGQGETQYF. The CDR3 DNA reads TGTGCCACCGGACAGGGAGAGACCCAGTACTTC.

The chain is built from TRBV30 and TRBJ1-5; 10 bases align to TRBD1. Germline-derived CDR1 and CDR2 are GTSNPN and SVGIG (reference sequence). The V segment lost 2 bases and the J segment 4 bases; nucleotides outside the gene matches: 5. The CDR3 sequence is 15 residues long. CDR3 region: CAWSRDRGWNQPQHF. The CDR3 DNA is TGTGCCTGGAGTAGGGACAGGGGATGGAATCAGCCCCAGCATTTT.

The V and J genes are TRBV11-2 and TRBJ1-2, with 8 bases fitting TRBD1. The V segment lost 1 base and the J segment 6 bases; nucleotides outside the gene matches: 4. The CDR3 loop spans 14 amino acids. The germline CDR1 and CDR2 sequences are SGHAT and FQNNGV. CDR3 in amino acids: CASSLVSGGNGYTF. As DNA, the CDR3 is TGTGCCAGCAGCTTAGTGTCAGGGGGCAATGGCTACACCTTC.